These 15 T cell receptor beta chains came from one sample sequenced in a study of early stage breast cancer tumors. TCRdb's copy holds only in-frame clones and misses some; the assay was immunoSEQ multiplex PCR. The table has tens of thousands of clones, 72% seen once; the top ten hold roughly a third. Sequencing was done on a sample of blood. These receptors came from a person between 45 and 65 years old with breast cancer.

The genes are TRBV2 and TRBJ2-7; 7 nucleotides match TRBD1. The CDR3 totals 15 residues. The V gene's germline CDR1 is SNHLY and CDR2 FYNNEI. V was clipped by 3 bases and J by 0 bases; unmatched bases: 5. CDR3 in DNA: TGTGCCAGCAGTGACGGCGACAGGGTCTCCTACGAGCAGTACTTC. Residues: CASSDGDRVSYEQYF.

The chain employs TRBV28 and TRBJ1-2, with 8 bases matching TRBD1. J was trimmed by 4 bases and V by 6 bases; bases with no gene match: 7. CDR3 length equals 14 residues. CDR1 and CDR2 (germline): MDHEN, SYDVKM. The CDR3 is CASRYQDRVYGYTF. For the CDR3, the DNA is TGTGCCAGCAGATACCAGGACAGGGTCTATGGCTACACCTTC.

The chain joins TRBV19 to TRBJ2-1, with a possible D match to TRBD2 (6 bases). V lost 8 bases to trimming and J lost 0 bases, with 11 bases between them. CDR1 is LNHDA, CDR2 SQIVND, per germline (reference sequence). This CDR3 is 14 amino acids long. CDR3: CASGDSSSYNEQFF. The CDR3 DNA reads TGTGCCAGTGGGGACTCGAGCTCCTACAATGAGCAGTTCTTC.

The V and J genes are TRBV14 and TRBJ2-5; the match to TRBD2 covers 9 bases. J lost 14 bases, V lost 0 bases, and 7 bases had no gene match. There are 13 residues in the CDR3. The germline V gene encodes CDR1 SGHDN and CDR2 FVKESK. CDR3 DNA: TGTGCCAGCAGCCAAGATTTGGGACTAGCCCCCTACTTC. It is translated as CASSQDLGLAPYF.

This chain uses TRBV2 with TRBJ2-7; D is possibly TRBD1 (8 bases). CDR3 length: 16 amino acids. V lost 6 bases, J lost 2 bases, and 20 bases lay in between. From germline, CDR1 is SNHLY and CDR2 FYNNEI. The CDR3 DNA reads TGTGCCAGCAGGGGGGGGGTAGGACAGGGACCCTACGAGCAGTACTTC. Amino acids: CASRGGVGQGPYEQYF.

The chain has TRBV7-2 and TRBJ1-2; tentatively, D is TRBD1 (6 bases). The CDR3 runs 14 residues. Germline CDR1 is SGHTA and CDR2 is FQGNSA. V was shortened by 7 bases and J by 1 base, with 13 bases between the two germline ends. CDR3 DNA sequence: TGTGCCAGCACCCCCGACAGGAATAACTATGGCTACACCTTC. Protein: CASTPDRNNYGYTF. Based on the CDR3 plus reference TRBV7-2 and TRBJ1-2, the full variable domain is GAGVSQSPSNKVTEKGKDVELRCDPISGHTALYWYRQSLGQGLEFLIYFQGNSAPDKSGLPSDRFSAERTGGSVSTLTIQRTQQEDSAVYLCASTPDRNNYGYTFGSGTRLTVV.

This clone appeared a single time. The chain links TRBV6-6 to TRBJ2-6, with 10 positions matching TRBD1. CDR1 is MNHNY and CDR2 is SVGAGI in the germline V gene (reference sequence). CDR3 length: 16 residues. Unmatched junction bases numbered 7, after V lost 7 bases and J lost 4 bases. CDR3 residues: CASTLGTGAGANVLTF. CDR3 bases: TGTGCCAGCACCCTCGGGACAGGGGCCGGGGCCAACGTCCTGACTTTC.

CDR3 DNA: TGTGCCAGCAGCTTGGCAGGGGGAAGTACCTACGAGCAGTACTTC. As protein: CASSLAGGSTYEQYF. The chain joins TRBV5-5 to TRBJ2-7; 7 bases fit TRBD1. Germline V lookup: CDR1 SGHKS, CDR2 YYEKEE (reference sequence). This CDR3 comprises 15 residues. V lost 0 bases and J lost 2; bases outside the gene matches: 5.

The rearrangement joins TRBV4-2 to TRBJ1-4, with 8 bases fitting TRBD1. Germline trimming cut 1 base from V and 5 bases from J; bases unmatched to any gene: 6. The germline CDR1 and CDR2 sequences are LGHNA and YNFKEQ. The CDR3 covers 16 residues. In DNA form, the CDR3 reads TGTGCCAGCAGCCAAGGACTAACAGGGGGGAATGAAAAACTGTTTTTT. Its translation is CASSQGLTGGNEKLFF.

The CDR3: CASSHGRQGGPYEQYF. CDR3 sequence (DNA): TGTGCCAGCAGCCACGGTCGGCAGGGGGGTCCCTACGAGCAGTACTTC. The chain joins TRBV14 to TRBJ2-7; a possible D gene is TRBD1 (7 bases). The CDR3 consists of 16 residues. Germline V gives CDR1 SGHDN, CDR2 FVKESK. V was shortened by 3 bases and J by 2 bases, with 17 bases between the two germline ends.

By share, this clone counts as medium-sized (0.01 to 0.1%). This chain connects TRBV29-1 to TRBJ2-6; D unresolved. Germline V CDR1 and CDR2: SQVTM, ANQGSEA. CDR3 length: 12 residues. Trimming left V 3 bases short and J 4 bases short, with 4 bases between. The CDR3 spells CSVDGGANVLTF. In DNA, the CDR3 is TGCAGCGTTGACGGGGGGGCCAACGTCCTGACTTTC.

This chain connects TRBV5-1 to TRBJ2-3; tentative D call: TRBD2 (5 bases). CDR3 length equals 15 residues. V lost 4 bases and J lost 0, with 12 bases in between. Per the germline V gene, CDR1 is SGHRS and CDR2 is YFSETQ. CDR3 in amino acids: CASSPSSQSTDTQYF. CDR3 nucleotides: TGCGCCAGCAGCCCCTCTAGCCAAAGCACAGATACGCAGTATTTT.

The rearrangement links TRBV6-1 to TRBJ2-4; D might be TRBD1 (6 bases). The germline V and J ends were trimmed by 6 bases and 0 bases, with 12 bases remaining between them. Germline-derived CDR1 and CDR2 are MNHNS and SASEGT. The CDR3 covers 15 residues. The chain's CDR3 is CASRHRDIAKNIQYF. CDR3 bases: TGTGCCAGCAGGCACAGGGATATAGCCAAAAACATTCAGTACTTC.

This clone was found a few times. This chain connects TRBV19 to TRBJ2-2; TRBD1 or TRBD2 may be the D gene (5 bases each). The germline gives CDR1 LNHDA, CDR2 SQIVND (reference sequence). V lost 4 bases to trimming and J lost 4 bases, with 10 bases between them. The CDR3 is made up of 14 amino acids. CDR3 coding DNA: TGTGCCAGTAGTACTGGGGGATTCACCGGGGAGCTGTTTTTT. As protein: CASSTGGFTGELFF.

The chain has TRBV4-3 and TRBJ2-2, with a weak D call TRBD1 (5 bases). CDR3 length: 16 amino acids. Trimming removed 1 base at V and 5 bases at J, with 14 bases between. Germline-derived CDR1 and CDR2 are LGHNA and YSLEER. The CDR3 sequence: CASSQGDSQGTGELFF. CDR3 nucleotides: TGCGCCAGCAGCCAAGGAGACAGCCAAGGGACCGGGGAGCTGTTTTTT.